This T cell receptor beta chain was recorded in a study of shared T cell receptors in the human thymus. The method was immunoSEQ multiplex PCR; TCRdb's version includes in-frame clones alone and lacks a portion of them. The table shows about 660,000 clones, with around 87% occurring only once. This CDR3 comprises 14 residues. Germline lookup yields CDR1 LGHNA and CDR2 YSLEER. Trimming left V 3 bases short and J 8 bases short, with 15 bases between. The same sample was also used in a study of human thymus T cells.

Sequenced input: thymocytes. The rearrangement links TRBV4-3 to TRBJ2-3; tentative D call: TRBD1 (6 bases). The origin of this receptor is a boy in the first two years of life with a congenital heart defect. CDR3 nucleotides: TGCGCCAGCAGCCAGATTGAGGGGGATGGTACGCAGTATTTT. This encodes CASSQIEGDGTQYF.